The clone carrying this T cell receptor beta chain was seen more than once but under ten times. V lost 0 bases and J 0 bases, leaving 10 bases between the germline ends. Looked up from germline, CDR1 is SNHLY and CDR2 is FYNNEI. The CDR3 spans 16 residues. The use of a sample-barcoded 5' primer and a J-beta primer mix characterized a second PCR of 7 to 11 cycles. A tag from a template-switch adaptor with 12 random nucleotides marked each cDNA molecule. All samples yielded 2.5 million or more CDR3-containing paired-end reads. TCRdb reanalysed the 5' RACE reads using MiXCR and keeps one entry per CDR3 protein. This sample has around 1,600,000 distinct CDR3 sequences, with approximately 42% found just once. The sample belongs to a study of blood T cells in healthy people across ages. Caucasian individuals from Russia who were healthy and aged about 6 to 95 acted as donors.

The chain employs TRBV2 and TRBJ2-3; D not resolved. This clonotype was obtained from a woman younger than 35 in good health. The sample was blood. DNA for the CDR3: TGTGCCAGCAGTGAAGCTTTGGCAGCTAGCACAGATACGCAGTATTTT. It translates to CASSEALAASTDTQYF.